This T cell receptor beta chain was recovered during a study of cytomegalovirus exposure and HLA in healthy donors. The PCR contained 60 Vbeta and 13 Jbeta primers. Method: immunoSEQ multiplex PCR; TCRdb's copy keeps in-frame clones and lacks some. The table lists over 150,000 clones, 75% of them singletons, with 2.5% to 3.5% in the top ten. The receptor was derived from a woman aged 45-59 years in good health and CMV-seropositive. Sample: PBMCs.

This CDR3 is CASSPLRGGEAFF. The CDR3 bases are TGTGCCAGCAGCCCCCTTCGGGGAGGTGAAGCTTTCTTT. The chain links TRBV11-1 to TRBJ1-1; no reliable D call. CDR3 length: 13 residues. V was cut by 5 bases and J by 7 bases, with 14 bases left in between. Germline CDR1 and CDR2: SGHAT and FQDESV (reference sequence).